The next 28 T cell receptor beta chains were all read from a single sample in a study of T-cell memory formation after mild COVID-19. TCRdb recomputed calls from the 5' RACE reads with MiXCR, one row per CDR3 protein. The top ten clones hold around 3.9% of a sample with over 150,000 distinct CDR3 sequences, approximately 18% of them seen once. Sequencing was carried out using PBMCs or a T cell subset sorted from them (not recorded which). The receptors originated from a man between 18 and 35 years old who had mild COVID-19 (a few samples of this study predate the infection). Cell type and time point are not known.

This clonotype was seen repeatedly, ten times or more. The V gene is TRBV9, the J gene TRBJ2-3, with D possibly TRBD1 on 5 matching bases. Germline-derived CDR1 and CDR2 are SGDLS and YYNGEE. The CDR3 is made up of 14 amino acids. V was cut by 4 bases and J by 0 bases, with 9 bases left in between. Here the CDR3 DNA reads TGTGCCAGCAGCCTACGACAGAGCACAGATACGCAGTATTTT. It encodes CASSLRQSTDTQYF.

CDR3 amino acids: CASSGAQYF. For the CDR3, the DNA is TGTGCCAGCAGTGGGGCGCAGTATTTT. The chain couples TRBV2 to TRBJ2-3; no clear D. V was shortened by 4 bases and J by 10 bases, with 3 bases between the two germline ends. The CDR3 runs to 9 residues. Germline V gene data show CDR1 as SNHLY and CDR2 as FYNNEI.

The chain couples TRBV10-3 to TRBJ1-1; D ambiguous. V lost 6 bases and J 0 bases, leaving 8 bases between the germline ends. There are 13 residues in the CDR3. Germline CDR1 is ENHRY and CDR2 is SYGVKD. CDR3 sequence reads: CAIRVEMNTEAFF. CDR3 nucleotide sequence: TGTGCCATCAGGGTCGAGATGAACACTGAAGCTTTCTTT.

This clonotype has just a few counts. V and J are TRBV20-1 and TRBJ2-1; a weak D match, TRBD2 (5 bases). In germline, CDR1 is DFQATT, CDR2 SNEGSKA (reference sequence). The germline V and J ends were trimmed by 4 bases and 10 bases, with 11 bases remaining between them. CDR3 length equals 11 residues. The CDR3 DNA reads TGCAGTGCTATCGTAGCGACCGAGCAGTTCTTC. Amino acid sequence: CSAIVATEQFF.

This chain uses TRBV7-2 with TRBJ1-6; D is possibly TRBD1 (5 bases). The length of the CDR3 is 13 residues. Trimming stripped 5 bases from V and 7 bases from J, with 9 bases between. Germline V gene sequence: CDR1 SGHTA, CDR2 FQGNSA. The CDR3 loop is CASSPAGNSPLHF. The CDR3 bases are TGTGCCAGCAGCCCAGCAGGGAATTCACCCCTCCACTTT. Supplemented by reference TRBV7-2 and TRBJ1-6, the full variable domain reads GAGVSQSPSNKVTEKGKDVELRCDPISGHTALYWYRQSLGQGLEFLIYFQGNSAPDKSGLPSDRFSAERTGGSVSTLTIQRTQQEDSAVYLCASSPAGNSPLHFGNGTRLTVT.

The chain has TRBV6-5 and TRBJ1-3; the D is unclear. This CDR3 comprises 16 residues. Germline CDR1 MNHEY, CDR2 SVGAGI. V was shortened by 2 bases and J by 2 bases, with 13 bases between the two germline ends. As DNA, the CDR3 is TGTGCCAGCAGTTACAAGTACAGCTCGACTGGAAACACCATATATTTT. Its translation is CASSYKYSSTGNTIYF.

This clonotype was seen more than once but under ten times. This chain links TRBV5-1 with TRBJ2-6; unclear D gene. Trimming cost V 0 bases and J 0 bases, with 16 bases left between them. This CDR3 contains 19 residues. Germline V gene sequence: CDR1 SGHRS, CDR2 YFSETQ. This CDR3 is CASSLAQWSAISGANVLTF. Written as DNA, the CDR3 is TGCGCCAGCAGCTTGGCTCAGTGGTCAGCAATCTCTGGGGCCAACGTCCTGACTTTC.

This clonotype was seen a handful of times. The V and J genes are TRBV24-1 and TRBJ2-4, with 8 bases lining up with TRBD1. Looked up from germline, CDR1 is KGHDR and CDR2 is SFDVKD. V lost 7 bases to trimming and J lost 0 bases; unmatched junction nucleotides: 4. This CDR3 has 15 residues. The DNA for the CDR3 is TGTGCCACCAGACAGGGGGAGCTAGCCAAAAACATTCAGTACTTC. It is translated as CATRQGELAKNIQYF.

This clonotype was seen a handful of times. The CDR3 DNA reads TGTGCCAGCAGCCAAGGGGAATCGCGGGGGGGCCCAGATACGCAGTATTTT. It yields the protein CASSQGESRGGPDTQYF. V usage is TRBV4-2 and J usage is TRBJ2-3; the match to TRBD2 covers 9 bases. The J segment lost 4 bases and the V segment lost 1 base, leaving 9 bases of the junction unmatched. Germline V gives CDR1 LGHNA, CDR2 YNFKEQ. The CDR3 is 17 residues long.

This clonotype has only a few counts. The chain has TRBV11-3 and TRBJ2-3; possible D gene TRBD2, 6 bases. The V end was cut by 5 bases, the J end by 8 bases, with 11 bases between. The CDR3 contains 12 residues. Germline V gives CDR1 SGHNT, CDR2 YENEEA. In nucleotides, the CDR3 is TGTGCCAGCAGCCCCGGGGGAGTTACGCAGTATTTT. Translation gives CASSPGGVTQYF.

This chain connects TRBV12-3 or TRBV12-4 to TRBJ2-7, with D uncertain. This CDR3 is 12 amino acids long. With 6 bases removed from V and 7 bases from J, the gap between germline ends came to 13 bases. The CDR3 protein is CASSGPYQEQYF. Here the CDR3 DNA reads TGTGCCAGCAGCGGCCCCTATCAAGAGCAGTACTTC.

V usage is TRBV7-2 and J usage is TRBJ2-7, with 8 bases fitting TRBD1. The CDR3 length is 14 residues. The V gene end was trimmed by 0 bases and the J gene end by 4 bases; junction bases not matched to a gene: 2. Germline V gene sequence: CDR1 SGHTA, CDR2 FQGNSA. As DNA, the CDR3 is TGTGCCAGCAGCTTAGCCGGACAGGGTTACGAGCAGTACTTC. Translating gives CASSLAGQGYEQYF.

A single count supports this clonotype. The chain has TRBV24-1 and TRBJ2-3; D is uncertain. From germline, CDR1 is KGHDR and CDR2 SFDVKD. V was trimmed by 3 bases and J by 9 bases, leaving 21 bases between them. The CDR3 contains 16 residues. The CDR3: CATSDMAETLRSTQYF. The CDR3 region has the DNA TGTGCCACCAGTGATATGGCCGAGACCCTAAGAAGCACGCAGTATTTT.

This clonotype has a handful of counts. The chain uses TRBV7-3 and TRBJ1-6; a possible D gene is TRBD1 (5 bases). Trimming removed 3 bases from V and 8 bases from J, with 11 bases in between. The CDR3 has 14 amino acids. Looked up from germline, CDR1 is SGHTA and CDR2 is FQGTGA. CDR3 coding DNA: TGTGCCAGCAGCTTGGGACGTTGGGATTCACCCCTCCACTTT. Amino acid sequence: CASSLGRWDSPLHF.

The rearrangement links TRBV6-5 to TRBJ2-1; D gene uncertain. The germline V and J ends were trimmed by 5 bases and 1 base, with 12 bases remaining between them. Germline CDR1 MNHEY, CDR2 SVGAGI. The CDR3 consists of 15 residues. The CDR3 DNA reads TGTGCCAGCAGTCCGAGTCATGATTCCTACAATGAGCAGTTCTTC. Protein: CASSPSHDSYNEQFF.

V usage is TRBV5-1 and J usage is TRBJ2-1; 10 bases align to TRBD2. Germline CDR1 reads SGHRS; CDR2 reads YFSETQ. J gave up 8 bases and V 0 bases, and 8 bases lay outside the gene matches. This CDR3 spans 16 amino acids. CDR3 sequence: CASSLDQAGGLHEQFF. DNA of the CDR3: TGCGCCAGCAGCTTGGATCAAGCGGGGGGGCTACATGAGCAGTTCTTC.

This clonotype was seen repeatedly, ten times or more. The chain uses TRBV29-1 and TRBJ1-2; 7 bases align to TRBD1. Germline loops: CDR1 SQVTM, CDR2 ANQGSEA. The length of the CDR3 is 15 residues. The V segment lost 7 bases and the J segment 0 bases; nucleotides outside the gene matches: 11. In DNA form, the CDR3 reads TGCAGCGCCGAAGGGTTCAGGGGGGCTAACTATGGCTACACCTTC. Protein: CSAEGFRGANYGYTF.

This clonotype was recorded a few times. The V and J genes are TRBV5-6 and TRBJ1-2; tentative D call: TRBD1 (5 bases). The V gene's germline CDR1 is SGHDT and CDR2 YYEEEE. V lost 0 bases and J 8 bases, leaving 11 bases between the germline ends. The CDR3 is 13 amino acids. In DNA form, the CDR3 reads TGTGCCAGCAGCTTGGGGTCGGGGCGAGGCTACACCTTC. Translated: CASSLGSGRGYTF.

The rearrangement joins TRBV11-2 to TRBJ2-3; no reliable D call. The V end was cut by 7 bases, the J end by 1 base, with 9 bases between. Germline loops: CDR1 SGHAT, CDR2 FQNNGV. CDR3 length: 13 amino acids. The CDR3 spells CASMAAGTDTQYF. CDR3 DNA: TGTGCCAGCATGGCCGCCGGCACAGATACGCAGTATTTT.

This chain connects TRBV20-1 to TRBJ2-3, with TRBD2 matching 11 bases. This CDR3 is 13 amino acids long. The V and J ends lost 0 bases and 11 bases, in that order; junction bases with no gene match: 4. Germline CDR1 and CDR2: DFQATT and SNEGSKA (reference sequence). CDR3 amino acids: CSARERLAGQQYF. The DNA of the CDR3 is TGCAGTGCTAGAGAGAGACTAGCGGGGCAGCAGTATTTT.

The chain has TRBV5-5 and TRBJ2-2; TRBD1 matches at 8 bases. V shed 3 bases and J 1 base; nucleotides not matched to a gene: 2. Germline V gene data show CDR1 as SGHKS and CDR2 as YYEKEE (reference sequence). This CDR3 has 15 amino acids. The CDR3 nucleotides read TGTGCCAGCAGCTCGGGACAGGTGAACACCGGGGAGCTGTTTTTT. Amino acid sequence: CASSSGQVNTGELFF.

The chain couples TRBV6-5 to TRBJ1-1, with 7 bases identical to TRBD1. Germline V gene sequence: CDR1 MNHEY, CDR2 SVGAGI. The CDR3 sequence is 13 residues long. Germline trimming cut 5 bases from V and 4 bases from J; bases unmatched to any gene: 4. The DNA for the CDR3 is TGTGCCAGCAGTAAGCCAGGGGGCACTGAAGCTTTCTTT. Residues: CASSKPGGTEAFF.

This clonotype was seen only a few times. This chain connects TRBV5-4 to TRBJ2-2; D is unresolved. Per the germline V gene, CDR1 is SGHNT and CDR2 is YYREEE (reference sequence). This CDR3 comprises 15 residues. Trimming took off 4 bases at V and 4 bases at J, with 14 bases between the two ends. CDR3 nucleotides: TGTGCCAGCAGCCTAAGCGCGATGGTCACCGGGGAGCTGTTTTTT. Translated, it gives CASSLSAMVTGELFF.

This clonotype appeared a few times. This chain links TRBV4-1 with TRBJ2-3; D not resolved. Trimming pared 0 bases from V and 2 bases from J, leaving 12 bases between. CDR3 length: 16 amino acids. The germline V gene encodes CDR1 MGHRA and CDR2 YSYEKL. CDR3 protein: CASSQEASPNTDTQYF. CDR3 sequence (DNA): TGCGCCAGCAGCCAAGAAGCTAGTCCCAACACAGATACGCAGTATTTT.

V gene TRBV7-6 combines with J gene TRBJ1-5; D is uncertain. Germline values: CDR1 SGHVS, CDR2 FNYEAQ. The CDR3 consists of 13 residues. Trimming removed 1 base at V and 6 bases at J, with 7 bases between. The CDR3 DNA is TGTGCCAGCAGCTTAGAGGAGGGTCAGCCCCAGCATTTT. Amino acids: CASSLEEGQPQHF.

The CDR3 is CASSIGVAGTNEQFF. Here the CDR3 DNA reads TGTGCCAGCAGCATCGGCGTGGCAGGGACCAATGAGCAGTTCTTC. The J gene is TRBJ2-1, the V gene TRBV7-2; tentatively, D is TRBD1 or TRBD2 (5 bases each). Trimming removed 5 bases from V and 6 bases from J, with 17 bases in between. The CDR3 runs to 15 residues. Per germline, CDR1 SGHTA and CDR2 FQGNSA.

This chain links TRBV28 with TRBJ2-5; the match to TRBD1 covers 7 bases. The CDR3 runs 12 residues. The J segment lost 0 bases and the V segment lost 11 bases, leaving 3 bases of the junction unmatched. Germline V lookup: CDR1 MDHEN, CDR2 SYDVKM. The CDR3 reads CAPGTDQETQYF. As DNA, the CDR3 is TGTGCCCCAGGGACAGACCAAGAGACCCAGTACTTC.

This sequence joins TRBV5-1 and TRBJ1-3; no clear D gene. Germline V gene sequence: CDR1 SGHRS, CDR2 YFSETQ. Trimming took off 0 bases at V and 8 bases at J, with 9 bases between the two ends. The CDR3 has 13 amino acids. CDR3 protein: CASSLGNPDTIYF. The CDR3 DNA reads as TGCGCCAGCAGCTTGGGGAACCCGGACACCATATATTTT.